Shown below are 15 T cell receptor beta chains from a single sample sequenced in a study of regulatory T cells in long-lasting Graves disease. Described time point: newly diagnosed GD, antithyroid drugs for less than 3 months. Extracted PBMC RNA gave rise to the TCR library. Arm-PCR of CDR3 regions with iRepertoire HTBI primers generated TCR beta libraries. TCRdb reanalysed the multiplex PCR reads using MiXCR and keeps one entry per CDR3 protein. In the table there are roughly 350,000 distinct CDR3 sequences, around 15% of which are singletons. The same sample was also studied in work on T cells in Graves' hyperthyroidism and ophthalmopathy.

Specimen: peripheral blood mononuclear cells (PBMCs), collected at new diagnosis, from a patient treated with antithyroid drugs. These receptors came from a man aged 35 to 55 with Graves disease.

This clonotype was observed many times. The chain has TRBV5-1 and TRBJ2-1; TRBD1 matches at 7 bases. J lost 8 bases, V lost 5 bases, and 4 bases had no gene match. There are 12 residues in the CDR3. Looked up from germline, CDR1 is SGHRS and CDR2 is YFSETQ. DNA for the CDR3: TGCGCCAGCAGACGAACAGGGGATGAGCAGTTCTTC. Translation: CASRRTGDEQFF.

In this sample, this clonotype turned up many times. This sequence joins TRBV20-1 and TRBJ2-5; weak D call: TRBD1 (6 bases). CDR1 and CDR2 from the germline V gene are DFQATT and SNEGSKA (reference sequence). This CDR3 contains 13 residues. V was clipped by 5 bases and J by 1 base, with 11 bases between them. CDR3 loop: CSAGTGFQETQYF. CDR3 nucleotide sequence: TGCAGTGCTGGTACAGGGTTCCAAGAGACCCAGTACTTC.

This clonotype has a count of ten or more. The V call is TRBV3-1, the J call TRBJ1-1; a weak D match, TRBD1 (6 bases). Trimming pared 1 base from V and 5 bases from J, leaving 26 bases between. CDR3 size: 19 residues. Per the germline V gene, CDR1 is LGHDT and CDR2 is YNNKEL (reference sequence). CDR3 coding DNA: TGTGCCAGCAGCCAAGCCTGGGGCGCTCTAGGCAGGGGAGTGACTGAAGCTTTCTTT. This encodes CASSQAWGALGRGVTEAFF.

This clonotype showed up many times. This CDR3 is CASSERGGPSEAFF. As DNA, the CDR3 is TGTGCCAGCAGTGAACGGGGGGGCCCTTCTGAAGCTTTCTTT. This sequence joins TRBV2 and TRBJ1-1; maybe TRBD1 (6 bases). Trimming removed 2 bases from V and 6 bases from J, with 13 bases in between. Germline-derived CDR1 and CDR2 are SNHLY and FYNNEI. This CDR3 contains 14 residues.

This clonotype was observed at least ten times. The chain carries TRBV7-9 and TRBJ1-1; D is perhaps TRBD1 (6 bases). V dropped 3 bases and J dropped 1 base, with 12 bases sitting between them. This CDR3 is built from 15 residues. Germline V CDR1 and CDR2: SEHNR, FQNEAQ (reference sequence). CDR3 sequence (DNA): TGTGCCAGCAGCTTGGAGGGGGTCGGGAACACTGAAGCTTTCTTT. It translates to CASSLEGVGNTEAFF.

This clonotype was recorded many times. CDR3 sequence (DNA): TGTGCCAGCGGATACAGACTAAACACTGAAGCTTTCTTT. Its protein product is CASGYRLNTEAFF. This chain links TRBV2 with TRBJ1-1; no reliable D call. Trimming shortened V by 8 bases and J by 2 bases, and 12 bases separated the two germline ends. The CDR3 loop spans 13 amino acids. The germline V gene has CDR1 SNHLY and CDR2 FYNNEI.

In this sample, this clonotype turned up a few times. The chain carries TRBV9 and TRBJ2-3, with TRBD2 matching 12 bases. Germline V CDR1 and CDR2: SGDLS, YYNGEE. Germline trimming cut 3 bases from V and 2 bases from J; bases unmatched to any gene: 13. This CDR3 spans 19 amino acids. This chain's CDR3 is CASSAQTTSGGGNTDTQYF. In DNA, the CDR3 is TGTGCCAGCAGCGCGCAGACGACTAGCGGGGGAGGAAACACAGATACGCAGTATTTT.

This clonotype was seen repeatedly, ten times or more. The rearrangement joins TRBV7-2 to TRBJ2-3; no reliable D call. This CDR3 is 13 amino acids long. Germline CDR1 is SGHTA and CDR2 is FQGNSA. Trimming shortened V by 1 base and J by 4 bases, and 6 bases separated the two germline ends. The CDR3 loop is CASSLETPDTQYF. CDR3 DNA: TGTGCCAGCAGCTTAGAAACTCCAGATACGCAGTATTTT.

This clonotype was counted at least ten times. The chain is built from TRBV5-1 and TRBJ1-4; 8 bases line up with TRBD1. This CDR3 has 16 residues. From germline, CDR1 is SGHRS and CDR2 YFSETQ. The V gene end was trimmed by 4 bases and the J gene end by 15 bases; junction bases not matched to a gene: 20. The CDR3 region is CASSPAGGTGWENLFF. CDR3 nucleotides: TGCGCCAGCAGCCCGGCCGGGGGGACAGGATGGGAAAACTTGTTTTTT.

This clonotype was counted many times. The genes are TRBV7-2 and TRBJ2-3; TRBD2 is a possible D gene (6 bases). The CDR3 runs 15 residues. Germline lookup yields CDR1 SGHTA and CDR2 FQGNSA. Trimming pared 5 bases from V and 0 bases from J, leaving 12 bases between. This CDR3 is CASSPWDSSTDTQYF. The CDR3 coding sequence is TGTGCCAGCAGCCCCTGGGACTCAAGCACAGATACGCAGTATTTT.

This clonotype was detected only a few times. V is TRBV12-5 and J is TRBJ2-2; weak D call: TRBD2 (6 bases). CDR1 and CDR2 (germline): LGHNT, FRNRAP. V lost 8 bases and J lost 2, with 9 bases in between. This CDR3 comprises 13 residues. CDR3 coding DNA: TGTGCTAGTACGCGGGACAACACCGGGGAGCTGTTTTTT. Protein: CASTRDNTGELFF.

This clonotype showed up many times. This sequence joins TRBV20-1 and TRBJ1-1; D is possibly TRBD1 (6 bases). Germline V gene sequence: CDR1 DFQATT, CDR2 SNEGSKA (reference sequence). Trimming pared 3 bases from V and 3 bases from J, leaving 11 bases between. The CDR3 has 13 amino acids. CDR3 protein: CSARGDIYTEAFF. CDR3 nucleotide sequence: TGCAGTGCTAGGGGGGACATCTACACTGAAGCTTTCTTT.

The gene calls are TRBV20-1 and TRBJ2-1, with D possibly being TRBD1 or TRBD2 (7 bases each). Germline-derived CDR1 and CDR2 are DFQATT and SNEGSKA (reference sequence). Trimming cost V 5 bases and J 10 bases, with 18 bases left between them. This CDR3 has 13 amino acids. CDR3 coding DNA: TGCAGTGCTCGGGGGGCTGTCAGGGGGGAGCAGTTCTTC. Its protein product is CSARGAVRGEQFF.

This clonotype has ten or more counts. The chain couples TRBV28 to TRBJ1-1, with 8 bases aligning to TRBD1. V shed 2 bases and J 1 base; nucleotides not matched to a gene: 6. The CDR3 length is 16 residues. CDR1 and CDR2 from the germline V gene are MDHEN and SYDVKM. In DNA form, the CDR3 reads TGTGCCAGCAGTTTAGAGTTGGGGACAGGGAACACTGAAGCTTTCTTT. Translation gives CASSLELGTGNTEAFF.

This clonotype was detected ten times or more. This chain joins TRBV28 and TRBJ2-7; a weak D match, TRBD2 (5 bases). This CDR3 is 13 amino acids long. Deletions cut 6 bases from V and 6 bases from J, with 15 bases between. The V gene's germline CDR1 is MDHEN and CDR2 SYDVKM. In DNA form, the CDR3 reads TGTGCCAGCAGCCGGGGAACCCCCCTCGAGCAGTACTTC. It is translated as CASSRGTPLEQYF.